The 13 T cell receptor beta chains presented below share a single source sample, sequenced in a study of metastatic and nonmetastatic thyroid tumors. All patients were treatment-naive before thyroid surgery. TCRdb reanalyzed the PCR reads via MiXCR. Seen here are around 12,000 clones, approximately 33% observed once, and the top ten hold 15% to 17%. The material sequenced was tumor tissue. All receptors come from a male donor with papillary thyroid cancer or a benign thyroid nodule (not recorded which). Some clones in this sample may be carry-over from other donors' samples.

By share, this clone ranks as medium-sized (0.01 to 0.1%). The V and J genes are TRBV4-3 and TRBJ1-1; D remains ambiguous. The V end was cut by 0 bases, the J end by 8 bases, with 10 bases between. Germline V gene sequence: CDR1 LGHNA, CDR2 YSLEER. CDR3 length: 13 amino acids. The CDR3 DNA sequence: TGCGCCAGCAGCCAAGAACCCGGGTACGAAGCTTTCTTT. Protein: CASSQEPGYEAFF.

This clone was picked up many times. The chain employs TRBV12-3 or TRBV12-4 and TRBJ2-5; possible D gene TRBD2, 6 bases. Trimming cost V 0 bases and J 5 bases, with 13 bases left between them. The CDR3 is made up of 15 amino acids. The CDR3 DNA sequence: TGTGCCAGCAGTTTAGCGGGGCAGGGAGGCGAGACCCAGTACTTC. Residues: CASSLAGQGGETQYF.

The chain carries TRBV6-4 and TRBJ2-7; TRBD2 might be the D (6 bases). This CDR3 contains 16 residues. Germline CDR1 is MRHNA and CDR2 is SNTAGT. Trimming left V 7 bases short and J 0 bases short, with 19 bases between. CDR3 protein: CASIPGLSSLSYEQYF. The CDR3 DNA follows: TGTGCCAGCATTCCCGGACTATCGTCTCTCTCCTACGAGCAGTACTTC.

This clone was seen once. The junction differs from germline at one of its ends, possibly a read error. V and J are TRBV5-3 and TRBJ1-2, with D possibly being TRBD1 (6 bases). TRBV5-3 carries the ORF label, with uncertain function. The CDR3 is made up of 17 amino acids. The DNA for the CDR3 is TGTGCCAGTAGCTCAGGGGAAAGGGTTTTCGGGCCCTATGGCTACACCTTC. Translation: CASSSGERVFGPYGYTF.

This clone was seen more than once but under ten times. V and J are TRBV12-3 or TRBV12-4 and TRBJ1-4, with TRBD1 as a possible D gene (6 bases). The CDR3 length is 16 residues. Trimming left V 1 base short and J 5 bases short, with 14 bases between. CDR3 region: CASSLGPRQGNEKLFF. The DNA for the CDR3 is TGTGCCAGCAGTTTAGGGCCGCGTCAGGGGAATGAAAAACTGTTTTTT.

The CDR3 here is CSAREGTNTEAFF. Here the CDR3 DNA reads TGCAGTGCTAGAGAAGGGACGAACACTGAAGCTTTCTTT. The rearrangement uses TRBV20-1 and TRBJ1-1; TRBD1 might be the D (5 bases). Germline CDR1 is DFQATT and CDR2 is SNEGSKA (reference sequence). V shed 0 bases and J shed 1 base, with 6 bases lying between them. The length of the CDR3 is 13 residues.

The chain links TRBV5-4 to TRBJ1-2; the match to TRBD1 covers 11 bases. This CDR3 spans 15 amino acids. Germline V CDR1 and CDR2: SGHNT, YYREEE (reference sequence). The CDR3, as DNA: TGTGCTGGCAGCCCCGGGGGGACAGGGGGATATGGCTACACCTTC. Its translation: CAGSPGGTGGYGYTF. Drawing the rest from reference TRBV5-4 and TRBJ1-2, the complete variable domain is ETGVTQSPTHLIKTRGQQVTLRCSSQSGHNTVSWYQQALGQGPQFIFQYYREEENGRGNFPPRFSGLQFPNYSSELNVNALELDDSALYLCAGSPGGTGGYGYTFGSGTRLTVV.

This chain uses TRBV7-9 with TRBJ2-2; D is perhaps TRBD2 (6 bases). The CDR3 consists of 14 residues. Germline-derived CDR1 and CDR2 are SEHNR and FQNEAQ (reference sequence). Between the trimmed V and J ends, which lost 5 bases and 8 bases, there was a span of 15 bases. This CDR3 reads CASSQGGVVGELFF. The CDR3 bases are TGTGCCAGCAGCCAAGGAGGGGTCGTGGGGGAGCTGTTTTTT.

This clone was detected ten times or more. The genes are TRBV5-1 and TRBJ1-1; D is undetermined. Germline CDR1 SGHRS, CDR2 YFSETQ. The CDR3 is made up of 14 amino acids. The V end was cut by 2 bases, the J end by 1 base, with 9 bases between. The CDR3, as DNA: TGCGCCAGCAGCTTTAGGGATGGGAACACTGAAGCTTTCTTT. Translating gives CASSFRDGNTEAFF.

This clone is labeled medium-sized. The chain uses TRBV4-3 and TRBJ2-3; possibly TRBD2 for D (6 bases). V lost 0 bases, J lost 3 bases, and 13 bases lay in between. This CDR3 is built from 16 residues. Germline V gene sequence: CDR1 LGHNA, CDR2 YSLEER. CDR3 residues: CASSQDRGIHTDTQYF. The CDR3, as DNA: TGCGCCAGCAGCCAAGATCGGGGGATCCATACAGATACGCAGTATTTT.

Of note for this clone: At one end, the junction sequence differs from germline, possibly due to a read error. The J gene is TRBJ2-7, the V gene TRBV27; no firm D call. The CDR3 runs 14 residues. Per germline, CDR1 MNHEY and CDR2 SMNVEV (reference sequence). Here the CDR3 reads CASSLSAGPYEQNF. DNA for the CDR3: TGTGCCAGCAGTTTATCGGCCGGACCCTACGAGCAGAACTTC.

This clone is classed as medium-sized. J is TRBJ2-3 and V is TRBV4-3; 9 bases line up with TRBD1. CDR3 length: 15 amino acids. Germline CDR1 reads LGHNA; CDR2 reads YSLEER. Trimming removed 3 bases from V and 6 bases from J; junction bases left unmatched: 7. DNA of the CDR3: TGCGCCAGCAGCCAGGCGGTGACAGGGGGGGATACGCAGTATTTT. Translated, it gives CASSQAVTGGDTQYF.

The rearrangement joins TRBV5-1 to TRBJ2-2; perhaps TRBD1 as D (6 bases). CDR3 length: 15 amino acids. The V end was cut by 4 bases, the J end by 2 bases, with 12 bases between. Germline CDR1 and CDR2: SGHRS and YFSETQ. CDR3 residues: CASSQGQINTGELFF. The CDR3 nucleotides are TGCGCCAGCAGCCAAGGACAGATAAACACCGGGGAGCTGTTTTTT. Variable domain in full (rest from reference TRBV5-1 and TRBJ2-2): KAGVTQTPRYLIKTRGQQVTLSCSPISGHRSVSWYQQTPGQGLQFLFEYFSETQRNKGNFPGRFSGRQFSNSRSEMNVSTLELGDSALYLCASSQGQINTGELFFGEGSRLTVL.